These 30 T cell receptor beta chains were sequenced from one sample in a study of vaccination and CD4 T cells after COVID-19. Antigen specificity for these receptors is unknown. The treatment was: roughly 11-day PBMC culture with coronavirus spike peptide pools or control peptides (ViraFEST assay). Gathered ahead of the COVID-19 pandemic (2011-2018) were the CD4+ T cells of the unexposed donor. Cultured CD4+ T cells had their DNA profiled by the Oncomine TCR Beta short-read assay. TCRdb redid the calling of the PCR reads with MiXCR, one entry per CDR3 protein. The table lists 4,000 to 5,500 distinct CDR3 sequences, approximately 61% of them singletons. What was sequenced was CD4+ T cells from blood, cultured in vitro. Source of these receptors: a human donor in good health.

The chain has TRBV28 and TRBJ2-3; D is unclear. Per the germline V gene, CDR1 is MDHEN and CDR2 is SYDVKM. V shed 2 bases and J shed 3 bases, with 9 bases lying between them. This CDR3 spans 14 amino acids. Here the CDR3 reads CASSLGRITDTQYF. As DNA, the CDR3 is TGTGCCAGCAGTTTAGGCAGGATAACAGATACGCAGTATTTT.

This rearrangement joins TRBV2 to TRBJ1-2, with 8 bases fitting TRBD1. With V trimmed by 6 bases and J by 3 bases, 9 bases remained unmatched. The CDR3 sequence is 15 residues long. Germline V gene sequence: CDR1 SNHLY, CDR2 FYNNEI. In DNA form, the CDR3 reads TGTGCCAGCAGGGAGGACAGGGCGCCCTACTATGGCTACACCTTC. The encoded protein is CASREDRAPYYGYTF.

The J gene is TRBJ2-5, the V gene TRBV10-2, with D perhaps matching TRBD1 or TRBD2 (5 bases each). V dropped 3 bases and J dropped 4 bases, with 18 bases sitting between them. The CDR3 is 16 amino acids. Germline lookup yields CDR1 WSHSY and CDR2 SAAADI. CDR3 amino acids: CASSDIRGRSRETQYF. As DNA, the CDR3 is TGCGCCAGCAGTGATATACGGGGACGGAGTAGAGAGACCCAGTACTTC.

By sample fraction, this clonotype is large. The J gene is TRBJ1-2, the V gene TRBV6-1; a weak D match, TRBD1 (6 bases). The CDR3 contains 15 residues. Germline V gives CDR1 MNHNS, CDR2 SASEGT. V lost 6 bases and J 8 bases, leaving 22 bases between the germline ends. CDR3 residues: CASSSRVGGPFGYTF. The CDR3 region has the DNA TGTGCCAGCAGCTCCCGGGTGGGGGGGCCGTTCGGCTACACCTTC.

The chain joins TRBV27 to TRBJ1-1; no clear D. Germline V lookup: CDR1 MNHEY, CDR2 SMNVEV (reference sequence). Deletions cut 2 bases from V and 8 bases from J, with 12 bases between. This CDR3 has 13 amino acids. CDR3: CASSLVRQAEAFF. The CDR3 nucleotides are TGTGCCAGCAGTTTAGTTCGGCAGGCAGAAGCTTTCTTT.

This rearrangement joins TRBV5-4 to TRBJ2-1, with D unclear. The CDR3 is made up of 15 amino acids. Trimming pared 4 bases from V and 5 bases from J, leaving 16 bases between. Per the germline V gene, CDR1 is SGHNT and CDR2 is YYREEE (reference sequence). The CDR3 reads CASSPHGQVNNEQFF. Written as DNA, the CDR3 is TGTGCCAGCAGCCCCCACGGGCAGGTAAACAATGAGCAGTTCTTC.

V gene TRBV12-3 or TRBV12-4 combines with J gene TRBJ1-1, with D possibly TRBD1 on 6 matching bases. Trimming left V 6 bases short and J 6 bases short, with 17 bases between. The CDR3 has 14 residues. CDR3 residues: CASSPGQPGAEAFF. Here the CDR3 DNA reads TGTGCCAGCAGCCCCGGACAGCCAGGCGCTGAAGCTTTCTTT.

This chain uses TRBV7-9 with TRBJ1-2; the match to TRBD1 covers 8 bases. The V gene end was trimmed by 5 bases and the J gene end by 7 bases; junction bases not matched to a gene: 9. CDR3 length equals 14 residues. CDR1 is SEHNR, CDR2 FQNEAQ, per germline (reference sequence). The CDR3 nucleotides are TGTGCCAGCAGCAGTCGCGGACAGGGAGGTGGCTACACCTTC. Translating it yields CASSSRGQGGGYTF.

In this sample, this clonotype turned up a few times. The V and J genes are TRBV7-2 and TRBJ1-1; TRBD1 matches at 9 bases. Germline CDR1 is SGHTA and CDR2 is FQGNSA. With V trimmed by 5 bases and J by 7 bases, 8 bases remained unmatched. The CDR3 has 14 amino acids. The DNA for the CDR3 is TGTGCCAGCAGCCCCCGACAGGGGGAGGTTGAAGCTTTCTTT. This sequence encodes CASSPRQGEVEAFF.

This clonotype was detected only a few times. The J gene is TRBJ1-2, the V gene TRBV15, with 9 bases fitting TRBD1. J lost 8 bases, V lost 3 bases, and 4 bases had no gene match. Germline CDR1 reads LNHNV; CDR2 reads YYDKDF (reference sequence). CDR3 size: 13 residues. CDR3 loop: CATSRGQGEGYTF. The CDR3 region has the DNA TGTGCCACCAGCAGGGGACAGGGCGAAGGCTACACCTTC.

The rearrangement links TRBV12-3 or TRBV12-4 to TRBJ1-2; no definite D call. The CDR3 covers 13 residues. V dropped 1 base and J dropped 5 bases, with 8 bases sitting between them. The CDR3 DNA follows: TGTGCCAGCAGTTTAGAGGGCAGGTATGGCTACACCTTC. It encodes CASSLEGRYGYTF.

The rearrangement uses TRBV28 and TRBJ2-3, with D perhaps given as TRBD1 or TRBD2 (6 bases each). Germline loops: CDR1 MDHEN, CDR2 SYDVKM. This CDR3 is built from 15 residues. With 6 bases removed from V and 2 bases from J, the gap between germline ends came to 15 bases. The CDR3 reads CASRSLGGPTDTQYF. CDR3 sequence (DNA): TGTGCCAGCAGGAGCCTAGGGGGGCCCACAGATACGCAGTATTTT.

This clonotype has just a few counts. V and J are TRBV4-1 and TRBJ1-6; D may be TRBD1 (6 bases). The germline V gene has CDR1 MGHRA and CDR2 YSYEKL. This CDR3 has 14 residues. V dropped 8 bases and J dropped 6 bases, with 14 bases sitting between them. Here the CDR3 reads CASRMTGGNSPLHF. The CDR3 DNA follows: TGCGCCAGCCGAATGACAGGTGGTAATTCACCCCTCCACTTT.

As regards this clonotype: At one boundary the junction diverges from the germline segment, which might be a read error. The J gene is TRBJ1-2, the V gene TRBV19; 11 bases match TRBD1. Germline V CDR1 and CDR2: LNHDA, SQIVND (reference sequence). This CDR3 is 14 amino acids long. In DNA form, the CDR3 reads TGTGCCAGTAGTCTCAGGGACAGGGGGAATGGCTACACCTTT. As protein: CASSLRDRGNGYTF.

This clonotype occurred a few times. V gene TRBV7-2 combines with J gene TRBJ1-1, with 8 bases identical to TRBD1. The trim removed 2 bases at V and 7 bases at J, leaving 12 bases unmatched. Germline V gives CDR1 SGHTA, CDR2 FQGNSA. This CDR3 comprises 16 residues. As DNA, the CDR3 is TGTGCCAGCAGCTTAAGGCTCGGCAGGGGGCGCATTGAAGCTTTCTTT. Translation gives CASSLRLGRGRIEAFF.

By share of the sample, this clonotype is medium-sized. The J gene is TRBJ2-1, the V gene TRBV6-1; D is perhaps TRBD1 (5 bases). V was shortened by 5 bases and J by 4 bases, with 12 bases between the two germline ends. Looked up from germline, CDR1 is MNHNS and CDR2 is SASEGT. CDR3 length equals 14 residues. CDR3 in DNA: TGTGCCAGCAGTAGGGGCCAAGTATACAATGAGCAGTTCTTC. Its protein product is CASSRGQVYNEQFF.

This chain connects TRBV7-2 to TRBJ2-2, with D perhaps TRBD2 (6 bases). V lost 5 bases to trimming and J lost 4 bases, with 20 bases between them. CDR1 is SGHTA and CDR2 is FQGNSA in the germline V gene. There are 17 residues in the CDR3. The CDR3 DNA reads as TGTGCCAGCAGCGAGACTAGGAGGGGTCATGGCACCGGGGAGCTGTTTTTT. The encoded protein is CASSETRRGHGTGELFF.

The V gene is TRBV6-5, the J gene TRBJ2-3; a weak D match, TRBD1 (6 bases). This CDR3 comprises 16 residues. The germline V gene encodes CDR1 MNHEY and CDR2 SVGAGI. Trimming removed 0 bases at V and 3 bases at J, with 13 bases between. The CDR3 sequence is CASSYSKWGQTDTQYF. CDR3 nucleotides: TGTGCCAGCAGTTACTCGAAGTGGGGGCAGACAGATACGCAGTATTTT.

In this sample, this clonotype turned up a few times. J is TRBJ2-3 and V is TRBV2; 7 positions agree with TRBD2. The CDR3 totals 13 residues. From germline, CDR1 is SNHLY and CDR2 FYNNEI. Trimming at V came to 7 bases and at J to 2 bases, leaving 3 bases not matched to a gene. The DNA of the CDR3 is TGTGCCAGCACTAGCGGTAACACAGATACGCAGTATTTT. Amino acids: CASTSGNTDTQYF.

The rearrangement links TRBV27 to TRBJ2-6; 9 bases match TRBD1. Per the germline V gene, CDR1 is MNHEY and CDR2 is SMNVEV (reference sequence). V was pared by 6 bases and J by 0 bases, with 12 bases of the junction left unmatched. The CDR3 is 19 amino acids. The CDR3 protein is CASRGQGLFPLSGANVLTF. The DNA of the CDR3 is TGTGCCAGCAGGGGACAGGGCCTTTTCCCCCTCTCTGGGGCCAACGTCCTGACTTTC.

The genes are TRBV27 and TRBJ2-7; TRBD1 might be the D (5 bases). Germline CDR1 MNHEY, CDR2 SMNVEV (reference sequence). The CDR3 runs 15 residues. Trimming pared 6 bases from V and 0 bases from J, leaving 15 bases between. CDR3 loop: CASSQDIGYSYEQYF. CDR3 coding DNA: TGTGCCAGCAGCCAGGACATTGGATACTCCTACGAGCAGTACTTC.

The V gene is TRBV6-1, the J gene TRBJ1-1; D perhaps matches TRBD1 (6 bases). The germline V and J ends were trimmed by 6 bases and 3 bases, with 14 bases remaining between them. This CDR3 spans 14 amino acids. CDR1 and CDR2 (germline): MNHNS, SASEGT. CDR3 sequence: CASRDSTVDTEAFF. DNA for the CDR3: TGTGCCAGCAGGGACAGCACGGTGGACACTGAAGCTTTCTTT.

The table lists this clonotype with a few counts. The rearrangement uses TRBV28 and TRBJ1-2; a weak D match, TRBD1 (5 bases). The germline CDR1 and CDR2 sequences are MDHEN and SYDVKM. CDR3 size: 16 residues. V lost 6 bases, J lost 0 bases, and 17 bases lay in between. In DNA, the CDR3 is TGTGCCAGCAGCTCAAACGGGGACTCCTCTAACTATGGCTACACCTTC. It yields the protein CASSSNGDSSNYGYTF.

This clonotype was counted only a few times. V usage is TRBV6-5 and J usage is TRBJ2-1; unclear D gene. Germline lookup yields CDR1 MNHEY and CDR2 SVGAGI. V lost 2 bases to trimming and J lost 5 bases, with 10 bases between them. The CDR3 loop spans 14 amino acids. CDR3 bases: TGTGCCAGCAGTTACGATCAAAGGCACAATGAGCAGTTCTTC. Its protein is CASSYDQRHNEQFF.

The chain employs TRBV10-3 and TRBJ1-2; possible D gene TRBD1, 6 bases. Trimming left V 0 bases short and J 7 bases short, with 9 bases between. The CDR3 is 13 residues long. Per the germline V gene, CDR1 is ENHRY and CDR2 is SYGVKD. The CDR3 is CAISESGGSGYTF. The CDR3 coding sequence is TGTGCCATCAGTGAGTCGGGGGGCTCTGGCTACACCTTC.

The J gene is TRBJ1-1, the V gene TRBV6-4; no reliable D call. The germline V gene encodes CDR1 MRHNA and CDR2 SNTAGT. V lost 6 bases and J lost 0, with 11 bases in between. The CDR3 runs to 14 residues. The CDR3 reads CASRSQGMNTEAFF. DNA of the CDR3: TGTGCCAGCAGGAGTCAAGGAATGAACACTGAAGCTTTCTTT.

The V gene is TRBV6-4, the J gene TRBJ2-7; D gene uncertain. The germline V gene has CDR1 MRHNA and CDR2 SNTAGT. This CDR3 contains 13 residues. V was trimmed by 3 bases and J by 2 bases, leaving 8 bases between them. The CDR3: CASSEGPTYEQYF. The DNA for the CDR3 is TGTGCCAGCAGTGAAGGTCCCACCTACGAGCAGTACTTC.

The chain employs TRBV28 and TRBJ1-2, with D unclear. With 2 bases removed from V and 4 bases from J, the gap between germline ends came to 8 bases. Germline V gene data show CDR1 as MDHEN and CDR2 as SYDVKM. CDR3 length: 13 amino acids. The CDR3 DNA reads TGTGCCAGCAGTTTACGACGGGTCTATGGCTACACCTTC. Translated, it gives CASSLRRVYGYTF.

Comment on this clonotype: A junction end diverges from the germline sequence, so it may reflect a read error. The J gene is TRBJ1-2, the V gene TRBV20-1; D gene ambiguous. The length of the CDR3 is 10 residues. CDR1 is DFQATT and CDR2 is SNEGSKA in the germline V gene (reference sequence). DNA of the CDR3: TGCAGTGCTAGTCGCCAGGTAAATCGCTTC. Protein sequence: CSASRQVNRF.

This clonotype has only a few counts. The genes are TRBV20-1 and TRBJ2-3; 14 positions agree with TRBD2. The CDR3 contains 16 residues. Per the germline V gene, CDR1 is DFQATT and CDR2 is SNEGSKA (reference sequence). J was trimmed by 6 bases and V by 4 bases; bases with no gene match: 9. CDR3 region: CSATPGRTSGGDTQYF. The CDR3 DNA reads TGCAGTGCTACACCTGGGAGGACTAGCGGGGGGGATACGCAGTATTTT.